This TCR beta chain was retrieved from a study of cytomegalovirus exposure and HLA in healthy donors. It was with 60 Vbeta and 13 Jbeta primers that the PCR ran. Data came from immunoSEQ multiplex PCR; TCRdb stores just in-frame clones and leaves some out. The sample contains 80,000 to 90,000 clones, under 85% of which appear only once. Comment on this clone: The target antigen is unknown.

Points from the study as a whole: Analysis was carried out at a later point, and it linked a missense DCLRE1C variant to TCR beta V- and J-gene trimming.

This CDR3 is 14 amino acids long. After removal of 1 base from V and 11 bases from J, the junction contained 9 bases not matched to a gene. Germline lookup yields CDR1 SGDLS and CDR2 YYNGEE. The source of this sequence is a man aged 25-45 years in good health and CMV-seronegative. This chain joins TRBV9 and TRBJ1-1; 9 bases agree with TRBD1. The sequenced sample was PBMCs. CDR3 sequence: CASSVTKDRGDAFF. CDR3 sequence (DNA): TGTGCCAGCAGCGTAACCAAGGACAGGGGTGACGCTTTCTTT.